The rows below give T cell receptor beta chains drawn from one sample of a study of CD8+ T cells in alopecia areata. Data came from immunoSEQ multiplex PCR; TCRdb stores just in-frame clones and leaves some out. The sample lists roughly 180,000 clones; about 63% were seen once. The sequences come from CD4+ T cells sorted from blood, collected at week 0. These receptors all come from a human donor with alopecia areata. Both conserved end residues are trimmed from each CDR3.

TRBV7-2,TRBJ2-3,ASSFGWTSTDTQY
TRBV4-2,TRBJ2-7,ASSQPGLDVYEQY
TRBV29-1,TRBJ2-1,NAQSGNEQF
TRBV20-1,TRBJ1-2,SAKNRGGYT
TRBV9,TRBJ1-1,ASSVEVNTEAF
TRBV29-1,TRBJ2-1,SARRGGLDNEQF
TRBV4-3,TRBJ1-3,ASSHPGTGSSGNTIY
TRBV7-2,TRBJ2-6,ASSYSSGANVLT
TRBV5-1,TRBJ2-4,ASSLEGHWENIQY
TRBV2,TRBJ1-1,ASILDRETEAF
TRBV23-1,TRBJ1-5,ASSHGQKDLPQH
TRBV30,TRBJ2-4,AWSRRKNIQY
TRBV7-2,TRBJ2-7,ASSLQTASYEQY
TRBV30,TRBJ1-1,AWSTSVVRTEAF
TRBV15,TRBJ2-1,ATSRAGDEQF
TRBV2,TRBJ2-2,ASSEEFTGELF
TRBV7-9,TRBJ1-2,ASSLVQDRGYT